This T cell receptor (beta chain) was sequenced during a study of cytomegalovirus exposure and HLA in healthy donors. Study-wide points: Associated with cytomegalovirus, according to the listing, were 150 to 200 TCR beta chains.

Some clones are missing from TCRdb's copy, which holds only in-frame ones; the method was immunoSEQ multiplex PCR. Of tens of thousands of clones listed, 95% to 97% are singletons. With respect to this clone: Its matching antigen is unknown.

Per germline, CDR1 SQVTM and CDR2 ANQGSEA. CDR3 length: 13 residues. V lost 5 bases and J 0 bases, leaving 9 bases between the germline ends. The approximately 130-subject validation cohort, separate from the 666-subject first cohort, included the donors. Sequencing was done on a sample of PBMCs. The chain recombines TRBV29-1 with TRBJ2-3; possible D gene TRBD1, 6 bases. This clonotype was obtained from a woman between 18 and 29 years old in good health and CMV-seropositive. In DNA, the CDR3 is TGCAGCGTTAGGGACATAAGCACAGATACGCAGTATTTT. The encoded protein is CSVRDISTDTQYF.